This T cell receptor beta chain was sequenced during a study of regulatory T cells in long-lasting Graves disease. This clonotype was seen at least ten times. Time point noted: newly diagnosed GD, antithyroid drugs for less than 3 months. From RNA extracted from PBMCs, the TCR library was made. The germline V and J ends were trimmed by 5 bases and 5 bases, with 9 bases remaining between them. This CDR3 contains 12 residues. Germline V gene lookup returns CDR1 MNHNS and CDR2 SASEGT. For TCR beta, libraries came from iRepertoire HTBI primers and Arm-PCR of CDR3 regions. MiXCR was run by TCRdb on the multiplex PCR reads, yielding one entry per CDR3 protein. Of about 540,000 distinct CDR3 sequences listed, roughly 12% are singletons. These data were likewise used in another study, on T cells in Graves' hyperthyroidism and ophthalmopathy.

This receptor was obtained from a man between 25 and 39 years old with Graves disease. This chain uses TRBV6-1 with TRBJ1-1; weak D call: TRBD1 (5 bases). Source: peripheral blood mononuclear cells (PBMCs), taken at new diagnosis, from a patient treated with antithyroid drugs. In DNA form, the CDR3 reads TGTGCCAGCAGTCAGCCAGGGACTGAAGCTTTCTTT. Encoded protein: CASSQPGTEAFF.